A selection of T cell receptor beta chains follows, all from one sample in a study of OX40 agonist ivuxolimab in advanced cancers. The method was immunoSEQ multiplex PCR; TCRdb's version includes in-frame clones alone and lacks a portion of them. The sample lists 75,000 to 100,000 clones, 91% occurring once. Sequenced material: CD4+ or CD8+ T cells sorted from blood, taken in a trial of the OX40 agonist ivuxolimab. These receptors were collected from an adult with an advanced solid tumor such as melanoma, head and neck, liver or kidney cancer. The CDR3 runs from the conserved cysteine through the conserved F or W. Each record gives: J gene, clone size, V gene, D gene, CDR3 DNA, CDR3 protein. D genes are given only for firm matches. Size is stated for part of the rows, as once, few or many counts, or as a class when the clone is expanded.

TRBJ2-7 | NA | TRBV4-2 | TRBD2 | TGTGCCAGCAGCCAATTTACTAGCGGGAGGGGTCGTCACGAGCAGTACTTC | CASSQFTSGRGRHEQYF
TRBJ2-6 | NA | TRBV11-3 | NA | TGTGCCAGCAGCCCGACATCCTCTGGGGCCAACGTCCTGACTTTC | CASSPTSSGANVLTF
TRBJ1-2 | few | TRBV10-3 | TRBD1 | TGTGCCATCAGGACAGGGGGAGGCTACACCTTC | CAIRTGGGYTF
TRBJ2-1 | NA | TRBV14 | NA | TGTGCCAGCAGCCCCAGGTCGGACCGCCCACGGGAGCAGTTCTTC | CASSPRSDRPREQFF
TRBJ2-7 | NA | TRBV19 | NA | TGTGCCAGTAGTAGGGGGGCCGCTAGCGGTTACGAGCAGTACTTC | CASSRGAASGYEQYF
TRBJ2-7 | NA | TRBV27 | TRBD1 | TGTGCCAGCAGTATGAGACAGGGAGTGGGGTACGAGCAGTACTTC | CASSMRQGVGYEQYF
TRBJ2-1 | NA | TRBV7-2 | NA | TGTGCCAGCAGCTTCCTATATGGGGACGGGAATGAGCAGTTCTTC | CASSFLYGDGNEQFF
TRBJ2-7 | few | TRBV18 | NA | TGTGCCAGCTCACTAGGGGACGGAGAGCAGTACTTC | CASSLGDGEQYF
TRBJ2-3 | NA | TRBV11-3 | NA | TGTGCCAGCAGCTCCAGCCCAACAGATACGCAGTATTTT | CASSSSPTDTQYF
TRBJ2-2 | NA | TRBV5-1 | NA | TGCGCCAGCAGCTTGAGCCAGGCGGGGAACACCGGGGAGCTGTTTTTT | CASSLSQAGNTGELFF
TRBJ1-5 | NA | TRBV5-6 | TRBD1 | TGTGCCAGCAGCTTGGCTCGACAGGGTAGGGGGCAACTCCAGCCCCAGCATTTT | CASSLARQGRGQLQPQHF
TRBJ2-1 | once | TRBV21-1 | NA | TGTGCCAGCAGCAAAAAAGGGGACAGGGGAGATAATGAGCAGTTCTTC | CASSKKGDRGDNEQFF
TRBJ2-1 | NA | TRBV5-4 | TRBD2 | TGTGCCAGCAGCTCCGGACTAGCGGGAGTCTTCGGTGAGCAGTTCTTC | CASSSGLAGVFGEQFF
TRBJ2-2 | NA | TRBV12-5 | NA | TGTGCTAGTGCCCTCCCTAAACCCACCGGGGAGCTGTTTTTT | CASALPKPTGELFF
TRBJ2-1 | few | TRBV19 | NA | TGTGCCAGTAGAGATATCCTAGCAATCTCCTACAATGAGCAGTTCTTC | CASRDILAISYNEQFF
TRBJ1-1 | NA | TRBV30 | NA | TGTGCCGGGATGCGGGGCACTGAAGCTTTCTTT | CAGMRGTEAFF
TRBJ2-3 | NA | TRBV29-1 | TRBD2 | TGCAGCGTCGGGACTAGCGGGAGCCTAGATACGCAGTATTTT | CSVGTSGSLDTQYF
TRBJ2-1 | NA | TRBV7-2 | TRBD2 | TGTGCCAGCAGCTTAGGGGCTAGCGGGAGTGGGTATGAGCAGTTCTTC | CASSLGASGSGYEQFF
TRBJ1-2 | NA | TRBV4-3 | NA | TGCGCCAGCAGCCAATCCAGGGGAAAGACTAACTATGGCTACACCTTC | CASSQSRGKTNYGYTF
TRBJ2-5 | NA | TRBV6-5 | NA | TGTGCCAGCAGTTACCTACGGGCGGAGACCCAGTACTTC | CASSYLRAETQYF
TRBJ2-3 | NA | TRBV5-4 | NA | TGTGCCAGCAGCTTACCGGACAGAGTCGGTACGCAGTATTTT | CASSLPDRVGTQYF
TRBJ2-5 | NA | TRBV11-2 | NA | TGTGCCAGCAGCTTAGGTTTTGGAGGGAGAGAGACCCAGTACTTC | CASSLGFGGRETQYF
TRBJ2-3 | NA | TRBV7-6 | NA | TGTGCCAGCAGCTTAGTCGATACGCAGTATTTT | CASSLVDTQYF
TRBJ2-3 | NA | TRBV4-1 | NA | TGCGCCAGCAGCCAAGATTTAGTCAGTACGCAGTATTTT | CASSQDLVSTQYF
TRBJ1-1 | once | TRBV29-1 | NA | TGCAGCGTTGAAGAACCCCACGGCCCCCTCGTAGCGCGGAACACTGAAGCTTTCTTT | CSVEEPHGPLVARNTEAFF
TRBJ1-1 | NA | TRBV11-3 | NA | TGTGCCAGCAGCTTAGATCTAAGGGCAGGGGTATGGGACACTGAAGCTTTCTTT | CASSLDLRAGVWDTEAFF
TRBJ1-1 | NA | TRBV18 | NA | TGTGCCAGCTCACCACCATCAGGGTCTCTTACTGAAGCTTTCTTT | CASSPPSGSLTEAFF
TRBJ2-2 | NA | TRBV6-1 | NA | TGTGCCAGCAGTCAGCGACTAGGGACCGGGGAGCTGTTTTTT | CASSQRLGTGELFF
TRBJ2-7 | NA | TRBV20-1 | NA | TGCAGTGCTAGAGCTTCCTACGAGCAGTACTTC | CSARASYEQYF
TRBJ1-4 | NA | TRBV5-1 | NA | TGCGCCAGCAGCTTGGGGGACCCAGGAAGGGGAAAACTGTTTTTT | CASSLGDPGRGKLFF
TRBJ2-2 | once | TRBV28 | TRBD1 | TGTGCCATCCCGACCGGGACAGACACCGGGGAGCTGTTTTTT | CAIPTGTDTGELFF
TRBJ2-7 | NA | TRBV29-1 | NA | TGCAGCGGAAGTTACAGGCTCGAGCAGTACTTC | CSGSYRLEQYF
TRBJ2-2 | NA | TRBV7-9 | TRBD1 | TGTGCCAGCTCTTACCGGGACAGAATCACCGGGGAGCTGTTTTTT | CASSYRDRITGELFF
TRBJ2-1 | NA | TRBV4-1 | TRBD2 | TGCGCCAGCAGCCAAGTCTTCAAGCGGGAGCGGCCCAATGAGCAGTTCTTC | CASSQVFKRERPNEQFF
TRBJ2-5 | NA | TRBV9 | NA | TGTGCCAGCAGCGTAGGAACGGGGATCCAAGAGACCCAGTACTTC | CASSVGTGIQETQYF
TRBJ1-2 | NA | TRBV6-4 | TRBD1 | TGTGCCAGCAGTCCCGACAGGGGCTATGGCTACACCTTC | CASSPDRGYGYTF
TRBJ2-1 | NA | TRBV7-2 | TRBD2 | TGTGCCAGCAGCTTAGACGCGGGAGTCTACAATGAGCAGTTCTTC | CASSLDAGVYNEQFF
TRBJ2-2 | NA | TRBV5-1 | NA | TGCGCCAGCAGTCGCCGGGGACCCACGGGGGCCGGGGAGCTGTTTTTT | CASSRRGPTGAGELFF
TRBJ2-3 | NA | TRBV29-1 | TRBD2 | TGCAGCGCCGGGAGGGCCGGGATTACGCAGTATTTT | CSAGRAGITQYF
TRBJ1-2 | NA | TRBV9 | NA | TGTGCCAGCAGCGTAGGTCCGGAAAACTATGGCTACACCTTC | CASSVGPENYGYTF